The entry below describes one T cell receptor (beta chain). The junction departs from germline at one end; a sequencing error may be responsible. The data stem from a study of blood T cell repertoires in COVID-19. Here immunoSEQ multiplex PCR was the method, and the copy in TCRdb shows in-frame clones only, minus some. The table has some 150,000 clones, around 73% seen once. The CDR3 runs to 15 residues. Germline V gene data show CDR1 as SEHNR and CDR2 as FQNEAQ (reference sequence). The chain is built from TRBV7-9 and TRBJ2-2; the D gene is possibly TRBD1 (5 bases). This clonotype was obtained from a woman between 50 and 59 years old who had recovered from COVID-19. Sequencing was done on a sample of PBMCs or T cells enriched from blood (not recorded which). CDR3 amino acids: CASSLDSPFTGELFF. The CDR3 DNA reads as TGTGCCAGCAGTTTAGACAGCCCTTTCACCGGGGAGCTGTTTTTT.